This TCR beta chain appears in the sequencing data of a study of persistence of HIV-infected CD4 T cells. The libraries were made with immunoSEQ version 4 in survey mode. Only in-frame clones appear in the TCRdb table, and some are missing; sequencing was by immunoSEQ multiplex PCR. The sample includes roughly 64,000 clones, about 69% of them seen just once. Comment on this clone: The antigen remains unidentified.

Cells were stimulated with overlapping HIV-1 Gag 15-mer peptides. Memory cells lacking CD40L and CD69 with high CD45RO were sorted. The germline V gene has CDR1 SGHKS and CDR2 YYEKEE (reference sequence). This CDR3 contains 15 residues. J lost 1 base, V lost 2 bases, and 3 bases had no gene match. Source: CD4+ T cells sorted from PBMCs after roughly 18-hour stimulation, taken from a patient who received antiretroviral therapy. The chain is built from TRBV5-5 and TRBJ2-3, with 8 bases fitting TRBD1. This clonotype was obtained from an adult man with HIV who was CMV-seropositive. The CDR3 is CASSFLGQGTDTQYF. Written as DNA, the CDR3 is TGTGCCAGCAGCTTCCTGGGACAGGGCACAGATACGCAGTATTTT.